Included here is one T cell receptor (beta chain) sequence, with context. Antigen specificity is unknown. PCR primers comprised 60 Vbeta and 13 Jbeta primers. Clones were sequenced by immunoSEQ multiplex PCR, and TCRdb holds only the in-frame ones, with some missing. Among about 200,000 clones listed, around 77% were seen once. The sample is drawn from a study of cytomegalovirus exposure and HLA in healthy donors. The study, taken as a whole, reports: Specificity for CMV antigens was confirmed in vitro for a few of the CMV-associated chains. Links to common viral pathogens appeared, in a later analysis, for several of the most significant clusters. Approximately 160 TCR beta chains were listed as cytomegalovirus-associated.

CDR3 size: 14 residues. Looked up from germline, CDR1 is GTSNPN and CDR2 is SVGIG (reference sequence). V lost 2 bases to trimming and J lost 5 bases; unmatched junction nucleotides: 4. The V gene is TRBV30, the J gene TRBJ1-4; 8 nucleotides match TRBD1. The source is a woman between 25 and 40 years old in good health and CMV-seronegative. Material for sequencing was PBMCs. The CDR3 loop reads CAWSTRQGNEKLFF. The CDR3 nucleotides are TGTGCCTGGAGTACTAGACAGGGGAATGAAAAACTGTTTTTT.